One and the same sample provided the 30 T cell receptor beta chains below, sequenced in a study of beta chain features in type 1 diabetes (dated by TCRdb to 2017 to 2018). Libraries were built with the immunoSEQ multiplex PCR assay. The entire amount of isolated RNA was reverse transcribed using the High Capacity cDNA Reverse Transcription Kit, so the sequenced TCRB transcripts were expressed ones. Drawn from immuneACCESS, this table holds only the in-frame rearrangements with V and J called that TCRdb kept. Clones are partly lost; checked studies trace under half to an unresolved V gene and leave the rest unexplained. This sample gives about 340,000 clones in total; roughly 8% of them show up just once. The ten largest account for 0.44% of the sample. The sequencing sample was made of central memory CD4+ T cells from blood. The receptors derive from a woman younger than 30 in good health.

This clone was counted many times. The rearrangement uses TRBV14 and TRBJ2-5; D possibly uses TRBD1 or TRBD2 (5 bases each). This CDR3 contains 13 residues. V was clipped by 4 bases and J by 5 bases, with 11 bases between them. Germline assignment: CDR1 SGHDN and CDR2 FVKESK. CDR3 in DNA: TGTGCCAGCAGCCCTCGACAGCGGGAGACCCAGTACTTC. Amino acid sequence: CASSPRQRETQYF.

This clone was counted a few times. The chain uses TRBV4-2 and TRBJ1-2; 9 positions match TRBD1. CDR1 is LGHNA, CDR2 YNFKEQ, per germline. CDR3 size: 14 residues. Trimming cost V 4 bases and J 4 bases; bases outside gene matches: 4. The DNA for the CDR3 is TGTGCCAGCAGCCGGACAGGGGAGGCCTATGGCTACACCTTC. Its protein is CASSRTGEAYGYTF.

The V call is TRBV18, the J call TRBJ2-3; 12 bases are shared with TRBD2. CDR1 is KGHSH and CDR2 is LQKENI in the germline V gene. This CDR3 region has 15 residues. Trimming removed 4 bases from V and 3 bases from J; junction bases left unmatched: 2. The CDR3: CASSRLAGETDTQYF. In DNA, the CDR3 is TGTGCCAGCTCACGACTAGCGGGAGAAACAGATACGCAGTATTTT.

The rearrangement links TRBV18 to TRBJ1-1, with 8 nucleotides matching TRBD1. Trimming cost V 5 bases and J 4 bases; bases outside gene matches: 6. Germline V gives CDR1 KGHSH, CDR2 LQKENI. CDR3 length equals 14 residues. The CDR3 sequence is CASSSGQGSTEAFF. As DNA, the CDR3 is TGTGCCAGCTCATCTGGACAGGGAAGCACTGAAGCTTTCTTT.

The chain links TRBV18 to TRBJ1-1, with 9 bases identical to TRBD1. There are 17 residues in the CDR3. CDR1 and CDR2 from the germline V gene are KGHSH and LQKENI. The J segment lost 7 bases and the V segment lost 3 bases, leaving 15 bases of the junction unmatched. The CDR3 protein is CASSPVQGASVRVEAFF. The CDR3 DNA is TGTGCCAGCTCACCGGTACAGGGGGCGAGCGTTCGGGTTGAAGCTTTCTTT.

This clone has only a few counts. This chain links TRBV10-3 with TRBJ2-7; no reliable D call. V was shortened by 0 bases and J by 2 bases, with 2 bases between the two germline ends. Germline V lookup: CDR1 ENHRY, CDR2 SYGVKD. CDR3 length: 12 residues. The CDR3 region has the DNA TGTGCCATCAGTGAGTCCACCTACGAGCAGTACTTC. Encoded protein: CAISESTYEQYF.

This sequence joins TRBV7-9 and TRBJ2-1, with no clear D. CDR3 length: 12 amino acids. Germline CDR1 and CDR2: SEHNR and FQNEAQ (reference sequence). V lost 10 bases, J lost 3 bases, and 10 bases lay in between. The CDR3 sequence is CATLPDYNEQFF. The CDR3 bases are TGTGCCACCCTTCCGGACTACAATGAGCAGTTCTTC.

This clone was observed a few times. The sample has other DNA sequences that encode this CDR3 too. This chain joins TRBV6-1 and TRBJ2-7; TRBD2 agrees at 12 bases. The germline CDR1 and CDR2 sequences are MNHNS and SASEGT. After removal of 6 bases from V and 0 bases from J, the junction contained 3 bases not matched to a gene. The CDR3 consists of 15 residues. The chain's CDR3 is CASSVTSGSSYEQYF. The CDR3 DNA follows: TGTGCCAGCAGCGTGACTAGCGGGAGCTCCTACGAGCAGTACTTC.

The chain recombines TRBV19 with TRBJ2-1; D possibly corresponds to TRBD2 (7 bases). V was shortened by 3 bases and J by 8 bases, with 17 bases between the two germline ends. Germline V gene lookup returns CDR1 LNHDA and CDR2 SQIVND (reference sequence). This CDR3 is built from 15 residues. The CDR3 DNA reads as TGTGCCAGTAGTATTGGGCGGGGGCCTTGGGATGAGCAGTTCTTC. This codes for CASSIGRGPWDEQFF.

CDR3 sequence reads: CASSYRSGGGIVDSYEQYF. DNA of the CDR3: TGCGCCAGCAGCTACCGTTCCGGCGGAGGGATCGTAGACTCCTACGAGCAGTACTTC. The chain recombines TRBV5-1 with TRBJ2-7; D is perhaps TRBD2 (6 bases). Germline-derived CDR1 and CDR2 are SGHRS and YFSETQ. This CDR3 has 19 amino acids. Deletions cut 3 bases from V and 0 bases from J, with 25 bases between. Combining the CDR3 with reference TRBV5-1 and TRBJ2-7 gives the whole variable domain KAGVTQTPRYLIKTRGQQVTLSCSPISGHRSVSWYQQTPGQGLQFLFEYFSETQRNKGNFPGRFSGRQFSNSRSEMNVSTLELGDSALYLCASSYRSGGGIVDSYEQYFGPGTRLTVT.

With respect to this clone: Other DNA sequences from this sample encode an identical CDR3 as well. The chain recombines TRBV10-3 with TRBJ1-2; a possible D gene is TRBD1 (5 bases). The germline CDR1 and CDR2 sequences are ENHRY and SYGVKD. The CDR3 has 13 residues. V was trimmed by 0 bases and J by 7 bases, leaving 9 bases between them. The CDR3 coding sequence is TGTGCCATCAGTGAGTCGGGGGAAGGTGGCTACACCTTC. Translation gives CAISESGEGGYTF.

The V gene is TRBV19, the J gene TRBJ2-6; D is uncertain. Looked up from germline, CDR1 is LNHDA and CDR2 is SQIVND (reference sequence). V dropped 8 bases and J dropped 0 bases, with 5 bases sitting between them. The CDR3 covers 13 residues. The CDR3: CASGLSGANVLTF. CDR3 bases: TGTGCCAGTGGCCTCTCTGGGGCCAACGTCCTGACTTTC.

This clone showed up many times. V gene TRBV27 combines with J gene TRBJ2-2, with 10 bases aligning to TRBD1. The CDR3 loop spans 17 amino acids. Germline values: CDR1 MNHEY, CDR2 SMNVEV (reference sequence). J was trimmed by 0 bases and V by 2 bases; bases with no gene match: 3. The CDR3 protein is CASSLLGQGANTGELFF. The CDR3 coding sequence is TGTGCCAGCAGTTTACTAGGACAGGGGGCGAACACCGGGGAGCTGTTTTTT.

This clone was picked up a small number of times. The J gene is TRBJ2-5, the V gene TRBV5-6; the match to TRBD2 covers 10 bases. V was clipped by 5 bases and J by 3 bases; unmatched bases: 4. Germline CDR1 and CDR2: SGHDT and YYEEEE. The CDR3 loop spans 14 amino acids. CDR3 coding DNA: TGTGCCAGCAGGGGGCTAGCGGGAGAAGAGACCCAGTACTTC. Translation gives CASRGLAGEETQYF.

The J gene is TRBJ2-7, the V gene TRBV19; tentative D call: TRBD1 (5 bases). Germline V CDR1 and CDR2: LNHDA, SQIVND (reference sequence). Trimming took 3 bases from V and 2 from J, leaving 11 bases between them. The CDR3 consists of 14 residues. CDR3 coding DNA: TGTGCCAGTAGTATTAAAACAGGCGCCTACGAGCAGTACTTC. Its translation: CASSIKTGAYEQYF.

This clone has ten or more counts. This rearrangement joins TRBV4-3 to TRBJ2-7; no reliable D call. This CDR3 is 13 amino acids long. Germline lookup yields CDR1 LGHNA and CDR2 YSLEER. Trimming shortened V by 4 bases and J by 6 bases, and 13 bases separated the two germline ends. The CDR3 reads CASSLSTYGEQYF. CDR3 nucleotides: TGCGCCAGCAGCCTGTCGACCTACGGCGAGCAGTACTTC.

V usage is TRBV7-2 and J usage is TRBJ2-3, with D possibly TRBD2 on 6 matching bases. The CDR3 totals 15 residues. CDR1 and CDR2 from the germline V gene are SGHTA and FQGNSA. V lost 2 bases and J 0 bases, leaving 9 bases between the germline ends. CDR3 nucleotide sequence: TGTGCCAGCAGCTTAAAGGGACTTAGCACAGATACGCAGTATTTT. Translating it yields CASSLKGLSTDTQYF.

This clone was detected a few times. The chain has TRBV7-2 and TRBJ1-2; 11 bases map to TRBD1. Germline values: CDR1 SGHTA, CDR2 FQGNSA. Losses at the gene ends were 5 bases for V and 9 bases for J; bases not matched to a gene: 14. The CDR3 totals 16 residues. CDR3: CASSRTRTGGKGSYTF. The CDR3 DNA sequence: TGTGCCAGCAGCCGTACTAGGACAGGGGGCAAGGGAAGCTACACCTTC.

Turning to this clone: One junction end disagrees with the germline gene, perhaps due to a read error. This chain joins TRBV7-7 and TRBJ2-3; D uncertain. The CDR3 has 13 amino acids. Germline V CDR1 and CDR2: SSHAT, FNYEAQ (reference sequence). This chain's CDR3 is CASSLGFSDTQYF. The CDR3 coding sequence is TGTGCTAGCAGCTTAGGCTTCTCAGATACGCAGTATTTT. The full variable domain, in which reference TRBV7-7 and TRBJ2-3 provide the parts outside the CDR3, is GAGVSQSPRYKVTKRGQDVTLRCDPISSHATLYWYQQALGQGPEFLTYFNYEAQPDKSGLPSDRFSAERPEGSISTLTIQRTEQRDSAMYRCASSLGFSDTQYFGPGTRLTVL.

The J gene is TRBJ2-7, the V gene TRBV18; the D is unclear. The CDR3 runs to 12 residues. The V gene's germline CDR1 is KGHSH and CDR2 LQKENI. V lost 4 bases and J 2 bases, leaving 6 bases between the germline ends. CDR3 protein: CASSLTAYEQYF. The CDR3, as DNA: TGTGCCAGCTCACTGACCGCCTACGAGCAGTACTTC.

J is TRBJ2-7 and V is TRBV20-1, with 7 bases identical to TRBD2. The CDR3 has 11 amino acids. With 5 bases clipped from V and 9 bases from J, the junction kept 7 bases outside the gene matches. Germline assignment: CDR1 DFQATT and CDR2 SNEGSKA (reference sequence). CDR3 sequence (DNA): TGCAGTGCTCAAATAGGGAGGGGGCAGTACTTC. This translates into CSAQIGRGQYF.

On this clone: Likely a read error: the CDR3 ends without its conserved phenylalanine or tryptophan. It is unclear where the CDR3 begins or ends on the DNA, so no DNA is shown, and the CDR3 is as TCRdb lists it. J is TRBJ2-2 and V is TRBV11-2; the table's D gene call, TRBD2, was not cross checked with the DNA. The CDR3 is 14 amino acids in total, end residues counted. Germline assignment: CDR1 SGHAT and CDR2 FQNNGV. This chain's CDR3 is CASSLDPGTSGRRL.

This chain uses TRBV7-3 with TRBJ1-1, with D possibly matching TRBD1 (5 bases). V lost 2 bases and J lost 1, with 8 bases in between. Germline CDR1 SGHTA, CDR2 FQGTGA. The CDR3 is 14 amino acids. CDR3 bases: TGTGCCAGCAGCTTATTAGGGGAGAACACTGAAGCTTTCTTT. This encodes CASSLLGENTEAFF.

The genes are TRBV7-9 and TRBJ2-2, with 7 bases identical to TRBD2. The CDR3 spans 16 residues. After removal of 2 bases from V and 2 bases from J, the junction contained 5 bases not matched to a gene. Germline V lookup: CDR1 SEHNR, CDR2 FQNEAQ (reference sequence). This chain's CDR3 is CASSLLTGGNTGELFF. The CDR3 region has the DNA TGTGCCAGCAGCTTACTGACGGGAGGAAACACCGGGGAGCTGTTTTTT. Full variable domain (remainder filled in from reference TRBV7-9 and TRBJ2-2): DTGVSQNPRHKITKRGQNVTFRCDPISEHNRLYWYRQTLGQGPEFLTYFQNEAQLEKSRLLSDRFSAERPKGSFSTLEIQRTEQGDSAMYLCASSLLTGGNTGELFFGEGSRLTVL.

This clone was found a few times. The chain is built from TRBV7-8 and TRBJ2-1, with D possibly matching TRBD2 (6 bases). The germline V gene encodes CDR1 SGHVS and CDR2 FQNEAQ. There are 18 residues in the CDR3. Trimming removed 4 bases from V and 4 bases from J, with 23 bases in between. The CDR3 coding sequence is TGTGCCAGCAGCTCAAGGACCGCGGGGTATCGAGTTTACAATGAGCAGTTCTTC. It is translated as CASSSRTAGYRVYNEQFF.

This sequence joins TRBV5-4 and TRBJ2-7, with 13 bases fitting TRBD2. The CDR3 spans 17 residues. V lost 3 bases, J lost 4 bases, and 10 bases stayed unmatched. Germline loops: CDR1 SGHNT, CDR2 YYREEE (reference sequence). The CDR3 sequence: CASSSSDRLAGGYEQYF. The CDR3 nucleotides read TGTGCCAGCAGCTCCTCCGATAGACTAGCGGGAGGATACGAGCAGTACTTC.

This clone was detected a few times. The CDR3 loop reads CASSQDWAGRGNTQYF. The CDR3 DNA sequence: TGCGCCAGCAGCCAAGATTGGGCAGGGAGGGGAAATACGCAGTATTTT. The V call is TRBV4-3, the J call TRBJ2-3; 7 bases match TRBD2. This CDR3 spans 16 amino acids. V lost 0 bases to trimming and J lost 7 bases; unmatched junction nucleotides: 10. Germline-derived CDR1 and CDR2 are LGHNA and YSLEER.

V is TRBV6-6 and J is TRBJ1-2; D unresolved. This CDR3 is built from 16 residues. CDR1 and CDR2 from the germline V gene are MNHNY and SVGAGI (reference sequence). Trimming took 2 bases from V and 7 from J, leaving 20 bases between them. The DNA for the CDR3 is TGTGCCAGCAGTTACCCGCACCTGGATGAACACGGTGGCTACACCTTC. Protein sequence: CASSYPHLDEHGGYTF.

The DNA of the CDR3 is TGTGCCAGCTCACCACAGGAGGGGACAGATACGCAGTATTTT. It translates to CASSPQEGTDTQYF. The rearrangement joins TRBV18 to TRBJ2-3; tentatively, D is TRBD2 (6 bases). Germline V gene sequence: CDR1 KGHSH, CDR2 LQKENI. This CDR3 contains 14 residues. V was clipped by 1 base and J by 3 bases, with 8 bases between them.

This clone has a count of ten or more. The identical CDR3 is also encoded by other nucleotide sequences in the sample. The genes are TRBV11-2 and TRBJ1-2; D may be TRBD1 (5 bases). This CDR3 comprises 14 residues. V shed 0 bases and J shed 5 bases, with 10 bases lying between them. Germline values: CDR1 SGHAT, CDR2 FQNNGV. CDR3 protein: CASSLENSGYGYTF. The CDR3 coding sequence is TGTGCCAGCAGCTTAGAGAACTCAGGGTATGGCTACACCTTC.